These 29 T cell receptor beta chains were all obtained from the same sample, sequenced in a study of CD8+CD57+ T cells in acquired aplastic anemia. Genomic DNA, serving as template, underwent TCR beta VDJ and CDR3 profiling. Each CDR3 protein is one row after TCRdb ran MiXCR on the reads. The sample includes nearly 60,000 distinct CDR3 sequences, just over 55% of them seen just once. It was patients with CD8+CD57+ cell expansion by flow cytometry who were chosen for sequencing. Sequenced: sorted CD4+, CD8+, or CD8+CD57+ T cells (not recorded which) from PBMCs. These receptor sequences come from a human donor with aplastic anemia.

This clonotype was picked up one time. The V call is TRBV5-1, the J call TRBJ1-6, with D perhaps TRBD1 (5 bases). Looked up from germline, CDR1 is SGHRS and CDR2 is YFSETQ. V was shortened by 0 bases and J by 10 bases, with 17 bases between the two germline ends. The CDR3 runs to 16 residues. The CDR3 DNA reads TGCGCCAGCAGCTTGGCCCCGGCAGGGAGTAGATCACCCCTCCACTTT. As protein: CASSLAPAGSRSPLHF.

This clonotype was detected many times. The chain carries TRBV9 and TRBJ2-5; D is possibly TRBD2 (5 bases). V dropped 0 bases and J dropped 2 bases, with 11 bases sitting between them. Looked up from germline, CDR1 is SGDLS and CDR2 is YYNGEE. The CDR3 has 15 residues. The CDR3 DNA is TGTGCCAGCAGCGTAGGGGAAAGGGAGCAAGAGACCCAGTACTTC. It codes for CASSVGEREQETQYF.

This chain links TRBV29-1 with TRBJ2-7; D is uncertain. Germline V gene data show CDR1 as SQVTM and CDR2 as ANQGSEA. The CDR3 is 11 amino acids. Trimming took 4 bases from V and 3 from J, leaving 7 bases between them. CDR3 sequence: CSVGHNYEQYF. CDR3 DNA sequence: TGCAGCGTTGGGCACAACTACGAGCAGTACTTC.

Concerning this clonotype: This may be a read error, as it is one base from a much larger clone. This chain uses TRBV12-5 with TRBJ1-1; D possibly corresponds to TRBD1 (6 bases). Germline CDR1 is LGHNT and CDR2 is FRNRAP. The ends were cut back, 4 bases at V and 6 bases at J, with 12 bases in the middle. The CDR3 has 13 amino acids. The CDR3 DNA follows: TGTGCTAGTGGTTACCCCCAGGGGTCTGAAGCTTTCTTT. Its protein is CASGYPQGSEAFF. Together with reference TRBV12-5 and TRBJ1-1, the CDR3 gives the full variable domain: DARVTQTPRHKVTEMGQEVTMRCQPILGHNTVFWYRQTMMQGLELLAYFRNRAPLDDSGMPKDRFSAEMPDATLATLKIQPSEPRDSAVYFCASGYPQGSEAFFGQGTRLTVV.

This clonotype came up many times. The V and J genes are TRBV6-2 or TRBV6-3 and TRBJ2-1; TRBD1 matches 7 bases. Germline CDR1 MNHEY, CDR2 SVGEGT. The CDR3 consists of 16 residues. V gave up 5 bases and J gave up 3 bases; unmatched junction bases: 10. CDR3 sequence: CASSHLQGSFYNEQFF. CDR3 nucleotide sequence: TGTGCCAGCAGTCACCTACAGGGGAGCTTCTACAATGAGCAGTTCTTC.

This clonotype was observed a single time. The rearrangement uses TRBV19 and TRBJ2-6; perhaps D is TRBD1 or TRBD2 (5 bases each). Germline assignment: CDR1 LNHDA and CDR2 SQIVND (reference sequence). V lost 7 bases to trimming and J lost 4 bases, with 11 bases between them. The CDR3 is 14 residues long. CDR3 in DNA: TGTGCCAGTACGTTTGGGACCGGGGCCAACGTCCTGACTTTC. It translates to CASTFGTGANVLTF. Using reference TRBV19 and TRBJ2-6 for the parts outside the CDR3, the full variable domain is DGGITQSPKYLFRKEGQNVTLSCEQNLNHDAMYWYRQDPGQGLRLIYYSQIVNDFQKGDIAEGYSVSREKKESFPLTVTSAQKNPTAFYLCASTFGTGANVLTFGAGSRLTVL.

The CDR3 sequence: CASSEWGGNEQYF. CDR3 bases: TGTGCCAGCAGTGAATGGGGAGGGAACGAGCAGTACTTC. The V gene is TRBV25-1, the J gene TRBJ2-7, with 7 bases that match TRBD2. CDR3 length: 13 amino acids. V gave up 1 base and J gave up 5 bases; unmatched junction bases: 2. Germline V gene data show CDR1 as MGHDK and CDR2 as SYGVNS.

The rearrangement links TRBV7-9 to TRBJ2-5; D gene ambiguous. V lost 5 bases, J lost 4 bases, and 8 bases lay in between. The germline gives CDR1 SEHNR, CDR2 FQNEAQ (reference sequence). The length of the CDR3 is 12 residues. CDR3 loop: CASSNPLETQYF. The CDR3 coding sequence is TGTGCCAGCAGCAACCCGTTAGAGACCCAGTACTTC.

V usage is TRBV7-2 and J usage is TRBJ1-6, with TRBD1 identical over 10 bases. The CDR3 is made up of 14 amino acids. J lost 10 bases, V lost 5 bases, and 5 bases had no gene match. CDR1 and CDR2 from the germline V gene are SGHTA and FQGNSA. The CDR3 nucleotides read TGTGCCAGCAGCCCTCGGGGACAGGGGTCACCCCTCCACTTT. Translating it yields CASSPRGQGSPLHF.

This chain joins TRBV19 and TRBJ2-3; D is perhaps TRBD2 (5 bases). Germline CDR1 LNHDA, CDR2 SQIVND (reference sequence). The CDR3 loop spans 13 amino acids. V was pared by 9 bases and J by 2 bases, with 12 bases between. The CDR3 nucleotides are TGTGCCAGCCGGGCACTAGTCACAGATACGCAGTATTTT. It codes for CASRALVTDTQYF.

V gene TRBV7-6 combines with J gene TRBJ2-5; 13 bases are a match to TRBD2. CDR3 size: 16 residues. Per germline, CDR1 SGHVS and CDR2 FNYEAQ. The junction had 5 bases not matched to a gene; V was cut back by 5 bases and J by 2 bases. The CDR3 bases are TGTGCCAGCAGCCTGACTAGCGGGGGGACACAAGAGACCCAGTACTTC. As protein: CASSLTSGGTQETQYF.

Relative to its sample, this clonotype is medium-sized. The rearrangement joins TRBV15 to TRBJ1-2; TRBD1 might be the D (5 bases). V gave up 2 bases and J gave up 4 bases, with 8 bases separating them. Looked up from germline, CDR1 is LNHNV and CDR2 is YYDKDF (reference sequence). The CDR3 runs to 13 residues. The CDR3 DNA reads TGTGCCACCAGCAGATCAGGGACCTATGGCTACACCTTC. It translates to CATSRSGTYGYTF.

By share, this clonotype ranks as medium-sized. The CDR3 coding sequence is TGTGCCATCAGGGACCTCTCTGGAAACACCATATATTTT. This translates into CAIRDLSGNTIYF. The chain is built from TRBV10-3 and TRBJ1-3; D unclear. The CDR3 sequence is 13 residues long. Trimming removed 6 bases at V and 0 bases at J, with 6 bases between. Germline V CDR1 and CDR2: ENHRY, SYGVKD.

The chain joins TRBV29-1 to TRBJ1-1; D gene uncertain. Germline V gene sequence: CDR1 SQVTM, CDR2 ANQGSEA. The CDR3 consists of 11 residues. V was shortened by 4 bases and J by 3 bases, with 6 bases between the two germline ends. The CDR3 sequence: CSVVRDTEAFF. CDR3 coding DNA: TGCAGCGTTGTCCGAGACACTGAAGCTTTCTTT. Variable domain in full (rest from reference TRBV29-1 and TRBJ1-1): SAVISQKPSRDICQRGTSLTIQCQVDSQVTMMFWYRQQPGQSLTLIATANQGSEATYESGFVIDKFPISRPNLTFSTLTVSNMSPEDSSIYLCSVVRDTEAFFGQGTRLTVV.

V and J are TRBV24-1 and TRBJ2-2; TRBD2 matches at 7 bases. V was pared by 7 bases and J by 4 bases, with 2 bases of the junction left unmatched. Germline V gene lookup returns CDR1 KGHDR and CDR2 SFDVKD. CDR3 length equals 13 residues. The CDR3 here is CATRASGTGELFF. The CDR3 DNA reads as TGTGCCACCAGGGCTAGCGGCACCGGGGAGCTGTTTTTT.

This clonotype is deemed large. The V and J genes are TRBV24-1 and TRBJ2-3; 7 nucleotides match TRBD1. The CDR3 spans 16 residues. Germline V gene lookup returns CDR1 KGHDR and CDR2 SFDVKD. With V trimmed by 4 bases and J by 4 bases, 10 bases remained unmatched. The CDR3 DNA reads as TGTGCCACCAGTGAAAACGACAGGGTTGGACCAGATACGCAGTATTTT. Translation gives CATSENDRVGPDTQYF.

This clonotype is medium-sized (0.01 to 0.1%) by share. The CDR3 loop reads CASSSTGNAAYGYTF. The CDR3 region has the DNA TGTGCCAGTAGTTCCACAGGTAACGCGGCGTATGGCTACACCTTC. The chain has TRBV19 and TRBJ1-2, with TRBD1 as a possible D gene (5 bases). CDR3 size: 15 residues. V lost 5 bases, J lost 5 bases, and 18 bases lay in between. CDR1 and CDR2 from the germline V gene are LNHDA and SQIVND (reference sequence).

There are many counts of this clonotype. The rearrangement joins TRBV9 to TRBJ2-1; no firm D call. This CDR3 has 17 residues. Between the trimmed V and J ends, which lost 0 bases and 8 bases, there was a span of 21 bases. CDR1 and CDR2 (germline): SGDLS, YYNGEE. This chain's CDR3 is CASSVGGWGLGKDEQFF. In DNA form, the CDR3 reads TGTGCCAGCAGCGTAGGGGGATGGGGTCTAGGTAAGGATGAGCAGTTCTTC.

The V gene is TRBV2, the J gene TRBJ1-2; D is ambiguous. Trimming removed 5 bases from V and 4 bases from J, with 11 bases in between. The V gene's germline CDR1 is SNHLY and CDR2 FYNNEI. CDR3 length equals 13 residues. The DNA of the CDR3 is TGTGCCAGCAGTCGTAGTGAGACCTATGGCTACACCTTC. Translating gives CASSRSETYGYTF.

The chain uses TRBV10-3 and TRBJ1-1; D might be TRBD1 (5 bases). Trimming removed 2 bases from V and 0 bases from J, with 7 bases in between. Germline CDR1 ENHRY, CDR2 SYGVKD. The CDR3 length is 14 residues. The CDR3 DNA reads as TGTGCCATCAGTGAGGGGGGATTGAACACTGAAGCTTTCTTT. Translated: CAISEGGLNTEAFF.

This clonotype was recorded many times. The chain links TRBV7-9 to TRBJ1-4; D unresolved. The CDR3 covers 15 residues. Germline CDR1 and CDR2: SEHNR and FQNEAQ (reference sequence). V was shortened by 1 base and J by 4 bases, with 10 bases between the two germline ends. The CDR3, as DNA: TGTGCCAGCAGCTTAGGGCAGATAAATAATGAAAAACTGTTTTTT. Translating it yields CASSLGQINNEKLFF.

This chain's CDR3 is CSVEPGPNQPQHF. In DNA form, the CDR3 reads TGCAGCGTTGAACCAGGTCCCAATCAGCCCCAGCATTTT. The chain recombines TRBV29-1 with TRBJ1-5; no definite D call. Between the trimmed V and J ends, which lost 2 bases and 3 bases, there was a span of 8 bases. From germline, CDR1 is SQVTM and CDR2 ANQGSEA. The length of the CDR3 is 13 residues. Looking up the rest from reference TRBV29-1 and TRBJ1-5 gives the full variable domain: SAVISQKPSRDICQRGTSLTIQCQVDSQVTMMFWYRQQPGQSLTLIATANQGSEATYESGFVIDKFPISRPNLTFSTLTVSNMSPEDSSIYLCSVEPGPNQPQHFGDGTRLSIL.

The chain carries TRBV20-1 and TRBJ1-6; 8 bases fit TRBD1. This CDR3 has 13 amino acids. With V trimmed by 6 bases and J by 6 bases, 4 bases remained unmatched. CDR1 and CDR2 from the germline V gene are DFQATT and SNEGSKA (reference sequence). The CDR3 nucleotides are TGCAGTGCCATAGACAGGGGTAATTCACCCCTCCACTTT. Amino acid sequence: CSAIDRGNSPLHF.

Details on this clonotype: No conserved phenylalanine or tryptophan ends this CDR3, so it is likely a read error. The gene calls are TRBV15 and TRBJ2-7; D may be TRBD2 (5 bases). This CDR3 has 15 amino acids. CDR1 is LNHNV and CDR2 is YYDKDF in the germline V gene (reference sequence). The V and J ends lost 0 bases and 2 bases respectively, with 11 bases between them. CDR3 loop: CATSRDDSGTYEQYL. CDR3 bases: TGTGCCACCAGCAGAGATGATTCCGGGACCTACGAGCAGTACCTC.

The chain is built from TRBV2 and TRBJ1-2, with D possibly being TRBD1 (6 bases). V was trimmed by 4 bases and J by 4 bases, leaving 13 bases between them. The CDR3 is 14 amino acids. Per the germline V gene, CDR1 is SNHLY and CDR2 is FYNNEI. This CDR3 reads CASSAQGGGYGYTF. The CDR3 DNA sequence: TGTGCCAGCAGTGCACAGGGAGGCGGCTATGGCTACACCTTC.

The genes are TRBV9 and TRBJ1-6; D unresolved. The CDR3 has 14 amino acids. The germline V gene has CDR1 SGDLS and CDR2 YYNGEE. V was pared by 2 bases and J by 8 bases, with 11 bases between. This CDR3 reads CASSVLAVDSPLHF. The CDR3 bases are TGTGCCAGCAGCGTGCTCGCAGTCGATTCACCCCTCCACTTT.

V is TRBV24-1 and J is TRBJ2-5; D is unclear. The germline V gene has CDR1 KGHDR and CDR2 SFDVKD. V was clipped by 2 bases and J by 4 bases, with 7 bases between them. The CDR3 is made up of 13 amino acids. DNA for the CDR3: TGTGCCACCAGTGATTCAGAATTAGAGACCCAGTACTTC. Translation gives CATSDSELETQYF.

Details on this clonotype: The conserved final phenylalanine or tryptophan is absent from the CDR3, which likely points to a read error. This chain connects TRBV5-1 to TRBJ1-3; D is ambiguous. V lost 6 bases to trimming and J lost 3 bases, with 16 bases between them. The germline V gene has CDR1 SGHRS and CDR2 YFSETQ. CDR3 size: 15 residues. CDR3 protein: CASTPGGSCGNTIYS. The CDR3 DNA is TGCGCCAGCACACCGGGCGGGTCCTGTGGAAACACCATATATTCT.

The chain links TRBV20-1 to TRBJ2-1; weak D call: TRBD2 (5 bases). Germline V lookup: CDR1 DFQATT, CDR2 SNEGSKA (reference sequence). The CDR3 is 12 residues long. The CDR3 here is CSALGRGNEQFF. The CDR3 DNA reads as TGCAGCGCACTGGGCCGGGGTAATGAGCAGTTCTTC.